This TCR beta chain is from a study of CD4 T cells in relation to SARS-CoV-2 and coronaviruses. Study overall: Shared crossreactive spike epitopes were mapped to their HLA restriction. Study-level results: Roughly three fifths of donors had memory CD4+ clonotypes crossrecognizing SARS-CoV-2 and common cold coronavirus spike.

Details on this clone: What it binds is not known.

Trimming removed 4 bases at V and 4 bases at J, with 13 bases between. The CDR3 loop spans 14 amino acids. CDR1 SGHTA and CDR2 FQGNSA come from the germline V gene. Clones were read by immunoSEQ multiplex PCR, and TCRdb kept only the in-frame ones, dropping some. Here the sample spans about 59,000 clones, 86% being singletons. Before the COVID-19 pandemic, during about 2011-2019, CD4+ T cells were taken from unexposed donors. The genes are TRBV7-2 and TRBJ2-5; D is perhaps TRBD2 (6 bases). This TCR was sampled from a human donor in good health. Sequencing was carried out using memory CD4+ T cells from PBMCs. CDR3 sequence: CASSWDWRTETQYF. The CDR3 nucleotides are TGTGCCAGCAGCTGGGACTGGAGGACAGAGACCCAGTACTTC. The full variable domain, with the rest looked up from reference TRBV7-2 and TRBJ2-5, is GAGVSQSPSNKVTEKGKDVELRCDPISGHTALYWYRQSLGQGLEFLIYFQGNSAPDKSGLPSDRFSAERTGGSVSTLTIQRTQQEDSAVYLCASSWDWRTETQYFGPGTRLLVL.